This T cell receptor beta chain was recovered during a study of graft-versus-host responses after intestinal transplantation. Study information: Transplant types were multivisceral, liver-intestinal, or isolated intestinal. Anti-thymocyte globulin served as induction for all recipients, who then took tacrolimus and steroids for about 3 years.

Trimming cost V 7 bases and J 2 bases; bases outside gene matches: 8. Germline CDR1 reads SNHLY; CDR2 reads FYNNEI. The CDR3 consists of 15 residues. On this clone itself: Its antigen remains unknown.

Assay used: immunoSEQ multiplex PCR; TCRdb lists only in-frame clones, some missing. The sample contains around 70,000 clones, 89% of which appear only once. General study findings and limits: Recipient marrow contained GvH clones, some of which appeared first in ileum or blood. Peak levels of circulating GvH clones tracked with early post-transplant HvG declines.

The receptor's source is a human donor who received an intestinal transplant. The source material was unstimulated CD8+ T cells sorted from spleen or lymph node cells, sampled before intestinal transplant. The rearrangement links TRBV2 to TRBJ2-3; 8 bases agree with TRBD2. CDR3 coding DNA: TGTGCCAGCAAGGCGAAGCGGGGGTACACAGATACGCAGTATTTT. Protein sequence: CASKAKRGYTDTQYF.